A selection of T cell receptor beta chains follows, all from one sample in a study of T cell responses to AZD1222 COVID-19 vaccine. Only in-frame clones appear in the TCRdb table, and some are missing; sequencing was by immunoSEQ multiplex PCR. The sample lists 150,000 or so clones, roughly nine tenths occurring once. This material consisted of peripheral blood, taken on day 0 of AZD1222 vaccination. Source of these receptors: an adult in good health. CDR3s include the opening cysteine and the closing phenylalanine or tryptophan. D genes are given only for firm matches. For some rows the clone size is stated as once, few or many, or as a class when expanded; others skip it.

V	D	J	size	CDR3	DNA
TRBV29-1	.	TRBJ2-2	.	CSVEDQTGTLNTGELFF	TGCAGCGTTGAAGATCAGACGGGAACTTTGAACACCGGGGAGCTGTTTTTT
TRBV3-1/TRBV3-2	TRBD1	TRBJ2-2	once	CASSSRSLRGLNTGELFF	TGTGCCAGCAGCTCCCGATCCCTCAGGGGGCTTAACACCGGGGAGCTGTTTTTT
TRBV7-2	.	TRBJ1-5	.	CASSRDSSRNQPQHF	TGTGCCAGCAGTCGAGACAGTTCCCGCAATCAGCCCCAGCATTTT
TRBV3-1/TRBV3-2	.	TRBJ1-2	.	CASSPRTSGNYGYTF	TGTGCCAGCAGCCCCCGAACCTCGGGTAACTATGGCTACACCTTC
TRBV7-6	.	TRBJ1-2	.	CASSEGRHDNYGYTF	TGTGCCAGCAGCGAGGGGAGACACGATAACTATGGCTACACCTTC
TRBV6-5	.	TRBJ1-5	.	CASSYIGSNQPQHF	TGTGCCAGCAGTTATATTGGTAGCAATCAGCCCCAGCATTTT
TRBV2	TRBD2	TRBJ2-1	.	CASSAPGTSGRVEQFF	TGTGCCAGCAGTGCCCCCGGGACTAGCGGGAGGGTGGAGCAGTTCTTC
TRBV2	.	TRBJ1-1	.	CASSRPEGAEAFF	TGTGCCAGCAGTCGACCCGAGGGGGCTGAAGCTTTCTTT
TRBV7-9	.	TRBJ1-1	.	CASSSPMDTLRSRAFF	TGTGCCAGCAGCTCCCCTATGGACACTCTGAGGTCGAGGGCTTTCTTT
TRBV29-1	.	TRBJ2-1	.	CSVPGFGGSNNEQFF	TGCAGCGTTCCCGGATTTGGCGGGTCCAACAATGAGCAGTTCTTC
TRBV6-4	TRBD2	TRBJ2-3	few	CASSDLAGGPDTQYF	TGTGCCAGCAGTGACTTAGCGGGAGGGCCAGATACGCAGTATTTT
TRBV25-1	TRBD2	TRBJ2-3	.	CASSLAGWNTDTQYF	TGTGCCAGCAGCTTAGCGGGGTGGAACACAGATACGCAGTATTTT
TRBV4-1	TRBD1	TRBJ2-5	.	CASSQGTGEQETQYF	TGCGCCAGCAGCCAAGGGACAGGGGAACAAGAGACCCAGTACTTC
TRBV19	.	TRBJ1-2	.	CASTNYLGYTF	TGTGCCAGTACCAATTATCTCGGCTACACCTTC
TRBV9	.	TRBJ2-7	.	CASSVVPTSYEQYF	TGTGCCAGCAGCGTAGTCCCTACCTCCTACGAGCAGTACTTC
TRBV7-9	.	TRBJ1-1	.	CACERGVGTEAFF	TGTGCCTGCGAGCGGGGGGTAGGGACTGAAGCTTTCTTT
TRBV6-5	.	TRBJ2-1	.	CASSYSGRANEQFF	TGTGCCAGCAGTTACTCGGGCAGGGCAAATGAGCAGTTCTTC
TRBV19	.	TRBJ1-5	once	CASSIPRSGLNQPQHF	TGTGCCAGTAGTATCCCTCGGTCAGGTTTAAATCAGCCCCAGCATTTT
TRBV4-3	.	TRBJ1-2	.	CASSQENTQGQGYTF	TGCGCCAGCAGCCAAGAAAACACCCAGGGGCAGGGCTACACCTTC
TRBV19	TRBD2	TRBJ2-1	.	CASRRTSGAYNEQFF	TGTGCCAGCCGCCGGACTAGCGGGGCCTACAATGAGCAGTTCTTC
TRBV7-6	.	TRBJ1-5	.	CASSLGTGSNQPQHF	TGTGCCAGCAGCTTAGGGACTGGGAGCAATCAGCCCCAGCATTTT
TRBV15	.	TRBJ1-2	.	CATSSAGGYTF	TGTGCCACCAGCTCCGCGGGCGGCTACACCTTC